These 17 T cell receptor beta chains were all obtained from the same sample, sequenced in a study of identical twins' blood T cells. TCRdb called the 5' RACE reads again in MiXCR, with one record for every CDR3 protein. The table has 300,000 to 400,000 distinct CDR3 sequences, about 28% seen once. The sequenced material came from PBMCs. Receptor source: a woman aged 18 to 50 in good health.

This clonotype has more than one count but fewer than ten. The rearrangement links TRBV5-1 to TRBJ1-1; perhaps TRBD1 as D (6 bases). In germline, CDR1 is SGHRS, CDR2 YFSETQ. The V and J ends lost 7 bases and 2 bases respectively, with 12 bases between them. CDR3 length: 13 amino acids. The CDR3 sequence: CASGPGVNTEAFF. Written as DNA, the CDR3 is TGCGCCAGCGGTCCAGGGGTTAACACTGAAGCTTTCTTT. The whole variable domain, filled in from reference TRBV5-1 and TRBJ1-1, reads KAGVTQTPRYLIKTRGQQVTLSCSPISGHRSVSWYQQTPGQGLQFLFEYFSETQRNKGNFPGRFSGRQFSNSRSEMNVSTLELGDSALYLCASGPGVNTEAFFGQGTRLTVV.

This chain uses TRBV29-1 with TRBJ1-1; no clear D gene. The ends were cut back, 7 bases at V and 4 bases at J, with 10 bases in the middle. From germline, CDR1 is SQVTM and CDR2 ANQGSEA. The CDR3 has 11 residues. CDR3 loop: CSGRKGTEAFF. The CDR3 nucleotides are TGCAGCGGCCGGAAGGGCACTGAAGCTTTCTTT.

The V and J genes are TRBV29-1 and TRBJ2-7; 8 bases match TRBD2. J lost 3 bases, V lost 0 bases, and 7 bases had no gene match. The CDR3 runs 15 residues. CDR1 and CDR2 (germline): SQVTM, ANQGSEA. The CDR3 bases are TGCAGCGTTGAAGATCGAGGTAGCGGGATCTACGAGCAGTACTTC. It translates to CSVEDRGSGIYEQYF.

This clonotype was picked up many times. As DNA, the CDR3 is TGTGCCACCAGCAGAGATCAAAGCTCAGAGCAGTACTTC. The encoded protein is CATSRDQSSEQYF. The chain has TRBV15 and TRBJ2-7; D not resolved. There are 13 residues in the CDR3. V gave up 0 bases and J gave up 7 bases, with 10 bases separating them. Germline V CDR1 and CDR2: LNHNV, YYDKDF (reference sequence). Filled out from reference TRBV15 and TRBJ2-7, the complete variable domain reads DAMVIQNPRYQVTQFGKPVTLSCSQTLNHNVMYWYQQKSSQAPKLLFHYYDKDFNNEADTPDNFQSRRPNTSFCFLDIRSPGLGDTAMYLCATSRDQSSEQYFGPGTRLTVT.

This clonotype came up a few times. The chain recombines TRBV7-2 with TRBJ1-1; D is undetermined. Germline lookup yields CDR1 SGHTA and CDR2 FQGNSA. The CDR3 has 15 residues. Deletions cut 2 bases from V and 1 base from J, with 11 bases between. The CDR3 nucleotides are TGTGCCAGCAGCTTACTCGGCACAAGGAACACTGAAGCTTTCTTT. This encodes CASSLLGTRNTEAFF.

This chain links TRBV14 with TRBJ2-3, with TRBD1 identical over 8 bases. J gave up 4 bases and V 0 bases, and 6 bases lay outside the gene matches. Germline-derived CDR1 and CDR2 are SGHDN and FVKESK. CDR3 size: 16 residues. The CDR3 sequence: CASSQDDRGDADTQYF. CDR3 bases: TGTGCCAGCAGCCAAGACGACAGGGGCGATGCAGATACGCAGTATTTT.

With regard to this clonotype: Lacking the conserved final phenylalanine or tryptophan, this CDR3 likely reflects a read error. DNA of the CDR3: TGCAGTGCCACGATTGACAGACGCTATGGCTACACCCTC. This sequence encodes CSATIDRRYGYTL. J is TRBJ1-2 and V is TRBV20-1, with a possible D match to TRBD1 (5 bases). The CDR3 consists of 13 residues. Germline loops: CDR1 DFQATT, CDR2 SNEGSKA (reference sequence). Trimming shortened V by 6 bases and J by 4 bases, and 15 bases separated the two germline ends.

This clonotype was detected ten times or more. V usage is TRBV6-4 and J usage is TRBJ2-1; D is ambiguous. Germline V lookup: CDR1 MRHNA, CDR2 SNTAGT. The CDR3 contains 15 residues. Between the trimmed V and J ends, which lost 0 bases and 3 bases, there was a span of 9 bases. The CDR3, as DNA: TGTGCCAGCAGTGACTCGCTCGGCGGCTACAATGAGCAGTTCTTC. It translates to CASSDSLGGYNEQFF.

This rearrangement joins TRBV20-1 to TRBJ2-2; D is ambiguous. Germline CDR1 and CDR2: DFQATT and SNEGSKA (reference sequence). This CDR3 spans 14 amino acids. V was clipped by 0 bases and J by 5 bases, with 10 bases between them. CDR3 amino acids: CSARDRRGTGELFF. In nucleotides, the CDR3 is TGCAGTGCTAGAGATAGACGAGGAACCGGGGAGCTGTTTTTT.

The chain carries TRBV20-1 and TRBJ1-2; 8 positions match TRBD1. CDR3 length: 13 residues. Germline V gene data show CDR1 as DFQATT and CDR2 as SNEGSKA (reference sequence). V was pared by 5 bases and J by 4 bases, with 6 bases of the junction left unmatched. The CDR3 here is CSARRGQGYGYTF. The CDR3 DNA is TGCAGTGCTCGCAGGGGGCAGGGCTATGGCTACACCTTC.

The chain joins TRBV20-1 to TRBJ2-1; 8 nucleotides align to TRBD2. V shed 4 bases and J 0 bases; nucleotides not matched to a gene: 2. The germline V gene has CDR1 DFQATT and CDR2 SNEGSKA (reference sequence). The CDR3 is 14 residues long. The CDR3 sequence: CSANSGVSYNEQFF. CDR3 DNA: TGCAGTGCTAATAGCGGGGTCTCCTACAATGAGCAGTTCTTC.

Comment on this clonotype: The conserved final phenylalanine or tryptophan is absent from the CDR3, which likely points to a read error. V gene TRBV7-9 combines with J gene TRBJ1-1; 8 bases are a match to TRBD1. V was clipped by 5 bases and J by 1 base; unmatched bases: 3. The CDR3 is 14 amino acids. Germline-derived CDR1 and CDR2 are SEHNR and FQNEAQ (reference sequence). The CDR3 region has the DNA TGTGCCAGCAGCGGACAGGGCAGGAACACTGAAGCTTTCTGT. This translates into CASSGQGRNTEAFC.

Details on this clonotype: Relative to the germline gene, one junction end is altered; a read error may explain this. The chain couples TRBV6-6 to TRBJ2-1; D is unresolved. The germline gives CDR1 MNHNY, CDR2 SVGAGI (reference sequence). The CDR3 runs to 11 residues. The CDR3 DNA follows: TGTGCCAGCAGTTCTAGGAATGAGCAGTCCTTC. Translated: CASSSRNEQSF.

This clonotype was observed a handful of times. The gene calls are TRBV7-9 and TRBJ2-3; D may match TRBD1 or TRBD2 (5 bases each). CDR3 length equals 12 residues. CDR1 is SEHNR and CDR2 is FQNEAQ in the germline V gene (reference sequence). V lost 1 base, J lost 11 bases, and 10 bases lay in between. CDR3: CASSLGGTEQYF. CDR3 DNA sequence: TGTGCCAGCAGCTTAGGAGGGACGGAGCAGTATTTT.

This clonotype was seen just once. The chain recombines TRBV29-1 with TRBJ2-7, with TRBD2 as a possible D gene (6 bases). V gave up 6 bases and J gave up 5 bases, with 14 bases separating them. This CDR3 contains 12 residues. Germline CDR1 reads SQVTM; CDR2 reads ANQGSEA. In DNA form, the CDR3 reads TGCAGCGTGGGGGGATTTCATGACGAGCAGTACTTC. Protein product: CSVGGFHDEQYF.

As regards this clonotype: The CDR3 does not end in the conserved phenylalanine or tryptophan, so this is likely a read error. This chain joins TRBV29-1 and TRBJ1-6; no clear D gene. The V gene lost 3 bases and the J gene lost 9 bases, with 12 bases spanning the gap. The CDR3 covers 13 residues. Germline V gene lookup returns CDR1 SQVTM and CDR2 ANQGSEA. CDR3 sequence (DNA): TGCAGCGTTGAGGTCAGGCCCCGTTCACCCCTCCACTTG. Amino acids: CSVEVRPRSPLHL.

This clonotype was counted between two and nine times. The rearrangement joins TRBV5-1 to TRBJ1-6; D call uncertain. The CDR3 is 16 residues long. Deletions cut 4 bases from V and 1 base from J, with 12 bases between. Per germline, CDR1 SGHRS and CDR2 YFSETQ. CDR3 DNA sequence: TGCGCCAGCAGCGACTCGTTGGGATCCTATAATTCACCCCTCCACTTT. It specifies CASSDSLGSYNSPLHF.